The clone carrying this T cell receptor (beta chain) is medium-sized (0.01 to 0.1%). Its antigen remains unidentified. The data stem from a study of vaccination and CD4 T cells after COVID-19. Sequencing of the DNA from cultured CD4+ T cells was carried out with the Oncomine TCR Beta short-read assay. TCRdb re-derived calls from the PCR reads in MiXCR, one entry per CDR3 protein. The table records approximately 3,200 distinct CDR3 sequences, over 20% of them present only once. Specified treatment: roughly 11-day PBMC culture with coronavirus spike peptide pools or control peptides (ViraFEST assay). The CDR3 runs 15 residues. Germline V gives CDR1 SGHTA, CDR2 FQGNSA. V lost 5 bases to trimming and J lost 0 bases; unmatched junction nucleotides: 5.

The sequence was obtained from a human donor who had recovered from COVID-19. The chain employs TRBV7-2 and TRBJ2-7, with 9 positions matching TRBD1. This specimen consisted of CD4+ T cells from blood, cultured in vitro, obtained after SARS-CoV-2 vaccination. Here the CDR3 DNA reads TGTGCCAGCAGCAGGGACAGGGTTTCCTCCTACGAGCAGTACTTC. It encodes CASSRDRVSSYEQYF.